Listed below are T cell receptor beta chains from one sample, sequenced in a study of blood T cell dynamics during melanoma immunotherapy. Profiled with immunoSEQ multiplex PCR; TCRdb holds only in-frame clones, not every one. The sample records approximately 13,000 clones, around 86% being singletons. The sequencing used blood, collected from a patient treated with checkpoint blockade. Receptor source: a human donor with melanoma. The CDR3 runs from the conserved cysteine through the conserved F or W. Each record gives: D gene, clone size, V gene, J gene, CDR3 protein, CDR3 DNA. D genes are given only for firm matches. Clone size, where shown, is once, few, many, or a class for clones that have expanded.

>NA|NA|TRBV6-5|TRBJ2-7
CASSSTVPPYEQYF
TGTGCCAGCAGTTCGACCGTTCCCCCCTACGAGCAGTACTTC
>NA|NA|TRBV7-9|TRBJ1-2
CASSLWPGADYGYTF
TGTGCCAGCAGCTTATGGCCGGGGGCCGACTATGGCTACACCTTC
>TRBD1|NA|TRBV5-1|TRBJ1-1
CASRIRGTETNTEAFF
TGCGCCAGCCGAATCAGGGGGACTGAAACGAACACTGAAGCTTTCTTT
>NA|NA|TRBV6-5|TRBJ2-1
CASRKGGSSYNEQFF
TGTGCCAGCAGGAAGGGGGGAAGCTCCTACAATGAGCAGTTCTTC
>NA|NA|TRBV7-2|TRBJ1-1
CASSPQGFTEAFF
TGTGCCAGCAGTCCACAGGGTTTCACTGAAGCTTTCTTT
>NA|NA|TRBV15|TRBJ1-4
CATSRDTESEKLFF
TGTGCCACCAGCAGAGATACAGAGTCTGAAAAACTGTTTTTT
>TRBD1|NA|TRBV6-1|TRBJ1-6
CASTRQGPNSPLHF
TGTGCCAGCACCAGACAGGGTCCCAATTCACCCCTCCACTTT
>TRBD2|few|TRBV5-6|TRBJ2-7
CASSLEAGGGQYF
TGTGCCAGCAGCTTGGAGGCGGGGGGAGGGCAGTACTTC
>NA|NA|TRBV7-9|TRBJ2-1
CASSLASTVSYNEQFF
TGTGCCAGCAGCTTAGCATCAACGGTCTCCTACAATGAGCAGTTCTTC
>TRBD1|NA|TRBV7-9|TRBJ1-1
CASSPDRGGTEAFF
TGTGCCAGCAGCCCGGACAGGGGTGGGACTGAAGCTTTCTTT
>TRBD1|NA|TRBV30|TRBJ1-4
CAWGTGPGEKLFF
TGTGCCTGGGGGACAGGACCAGGGGAAAAACTGTTTTTT
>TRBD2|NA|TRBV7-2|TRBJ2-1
CASSPPGSAGGTYNEQFF
TGTGCCAGCAGCCCCCCCGGCTCAGCGGGGGGCACCTACAATGAGCAGTTCTTC
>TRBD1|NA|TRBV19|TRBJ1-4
CASSTPRQGIGEKLFF
TGTGCCAGTAGTACGCCACGACAGGGGATCGGTGAAAAACTGTTTTTT
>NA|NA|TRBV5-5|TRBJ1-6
CASSPAQGYNSPLHF
TGTGCCAGCAGCCCGGCCCAGGGATATAATTCACCCCTCCACTTT
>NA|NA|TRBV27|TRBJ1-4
CASSFWQGNEKLFF
TGTGCCAGCAGTTTCTGGCAGGGGAATGAAAAACTGTTTTTT
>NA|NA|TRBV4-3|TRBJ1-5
CASSQDFSSNQPQHF
TGCGCCAGCAGCCAAGATTTTAGTAGCAATCAGCCCCAGCATTTT
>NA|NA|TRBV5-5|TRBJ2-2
CASSLLGKDTGELFF
TGTGCCAGCAGCTTGCTCGGGAAAGACACCGGGGAGCTGTTTTTT
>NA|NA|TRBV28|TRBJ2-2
CATSENTGELFF
TGTGCCACCTCAGAGAACACCGGGGAGCTGTTTTTT
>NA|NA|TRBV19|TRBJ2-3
CATATAFSTDTQYF
TGTGCCACTGCCACGGCCTTCAGCACAGATACGCAGTATTTT
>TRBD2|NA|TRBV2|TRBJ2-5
CASSDGSGGKETQYF
TGTGCCAGCAGTGACGGTAGCGGGGGAAAGGAGACCCAGTACTTC
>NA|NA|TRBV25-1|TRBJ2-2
CAIEGVRTGELFF
TGTGCCATCGAAGGGGTAAGAACCGGGGAGCTGTTTTTT
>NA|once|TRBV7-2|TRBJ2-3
CASSRGLPRLNTQYF
TGTGCCAGCAGCCGAGGGCTGCCCCGGTTGAATACGCAGTATTTT
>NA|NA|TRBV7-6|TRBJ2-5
CASSFVEETQYF
TGTGCCAGCAGCTTTGTAGAAGAGACCCAGTACTTC
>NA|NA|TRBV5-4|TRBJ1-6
CASSLDRGTSSPLHF
TGTGCCAGCAGCTTGGACCGCGGTACAAGTTCACCCCTCCACTTT
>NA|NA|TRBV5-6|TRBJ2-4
CASSLGRWDIQYF
TGTGCCAGCAGCTTGGGACGTTGGGACATTCAGTACTTC
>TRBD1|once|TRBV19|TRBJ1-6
CASSITPGGDSPLHF
TGTGCCAGTAGTATTACCCCAGGGGGCGATTCACCCCTCCACTTT
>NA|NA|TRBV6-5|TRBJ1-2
CASRSPGVGYTF
TGTGCCAGCAGGTCCCCCGGGGTTGGCTACACCTTC
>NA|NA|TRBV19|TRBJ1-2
CASSPGTDNGYTF
TGTGCCAGTAGTCCCGGGACGGATAATGGCTACACCTTC
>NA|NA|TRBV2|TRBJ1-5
CASSLSAGRVGAQHF
TGTGCCAGCAGTCTTTCTGCAGGCCGGGTCGGGGCCCAGCATTTT
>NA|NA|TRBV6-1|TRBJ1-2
CASSAGTDRRFNYGYTF
TGTGCCAGCAGTGCCGGAACCGATCGGAGATTTAACTATGGCTACACCTTC
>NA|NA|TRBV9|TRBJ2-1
CASSVSTGSSYNEQFF
TGTGCCAGCAGCGTATCCACAGGGAGCTCCTACAATGAGCAGTTCTTC
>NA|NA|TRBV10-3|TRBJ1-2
CAISEGVTGVDYGYTF
TGTGCCATCAGTGAAGGGGTAACGGGGGTTGACTATGGCTACACCTTC
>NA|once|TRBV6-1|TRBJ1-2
CASSEGQVGYGYTF
TGTGCCAGCAGTGAAGGGCAGGTCGGCTATGGCTACACCTTC
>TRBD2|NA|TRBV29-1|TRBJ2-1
CSALRGINEQFF
TGCAGCGCGCTGCGGGGGATCAATGAGCAGTTCTTC
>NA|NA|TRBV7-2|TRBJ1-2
CASSLNYGYTF
TGTGCCAGCAGCTTGAACTATGGCTACACCTTC
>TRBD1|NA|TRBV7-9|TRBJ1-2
CASSSGQVRVYGYTF
TGTGCCAGCAGCTCCGGACAGGTTCGAGTCTATGGCTACACCTTC
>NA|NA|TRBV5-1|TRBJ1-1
CASSLGGGTEAFF
TGCGCCAGCAGCTTGGGCGGGGGCACTGAAGCTTTCTTT
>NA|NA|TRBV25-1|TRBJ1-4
CASSGRGQAGKLFF
TGTGCCAGCAGTGGCAGGGGACAAGCCGGAAAACTGTTTTTT
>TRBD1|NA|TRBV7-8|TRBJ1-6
CASSPAGGHSPLHF
TGTGCCAGCAGCCCTGCAGGGGGTCATTCACCCCTCCACTTT
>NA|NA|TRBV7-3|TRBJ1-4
CASSASGTPGEKLFF
TGTGCCAGCAGCGCGTCCGGGACCCCTGGTGAAAAACTGTTTTTT
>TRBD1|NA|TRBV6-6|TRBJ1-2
CASARQGGGYTF
TGTGCCAGCGCCCGACAGGGCGGAGGCTACACCTTC
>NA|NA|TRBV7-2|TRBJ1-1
CASSLEGIRRTEAFF
TGTGCCAGCAGCTTAGAAGGGATACGTCGGACTGAAGCTTTCTTT
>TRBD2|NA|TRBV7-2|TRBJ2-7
CASSLAGGGPSYEQYF
TGTGCCAGCAGCTTAGCTGGCGGGGGACCCTCCTACGAGCAGTACTTC
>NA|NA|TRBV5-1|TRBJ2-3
CASRGGAGSSTDTQYF
TGCGCCAGCAGGGGAGGAGCGGGCTCTAGCACAGATACGCAGTATTTT
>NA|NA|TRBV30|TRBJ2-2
CAWNKNTGELFF
TGTGCCTGGAACAAGAACACCGGGGAGCTGTTTTTT
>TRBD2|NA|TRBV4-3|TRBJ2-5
CASSQRGARQETQYF
TGCGCCAGCAGCCAGCGGGGGGCCCGCCAAGAGACCCAGTACTTC
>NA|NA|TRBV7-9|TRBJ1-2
CASSLEWKGYTF
TGTGCCAGCAGCTTAGAATGGAAAGGCTACACCTTC
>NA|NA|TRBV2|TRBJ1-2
CASSGSSGYTF
TGTGCCAGCAGTGGCTCGTCAGGCTACACCTTC
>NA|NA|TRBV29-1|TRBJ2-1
CSVEGGHPIYNEQFF
TGCAGCGTTGAGGGGGGACATCCGATCTACAATGAGCAGTTCTTC
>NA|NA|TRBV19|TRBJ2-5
CASSMEGADGTQYF
TGTGCCAGTAGTATGGAGGGGGCGGACGGGACCCAGTACTTC